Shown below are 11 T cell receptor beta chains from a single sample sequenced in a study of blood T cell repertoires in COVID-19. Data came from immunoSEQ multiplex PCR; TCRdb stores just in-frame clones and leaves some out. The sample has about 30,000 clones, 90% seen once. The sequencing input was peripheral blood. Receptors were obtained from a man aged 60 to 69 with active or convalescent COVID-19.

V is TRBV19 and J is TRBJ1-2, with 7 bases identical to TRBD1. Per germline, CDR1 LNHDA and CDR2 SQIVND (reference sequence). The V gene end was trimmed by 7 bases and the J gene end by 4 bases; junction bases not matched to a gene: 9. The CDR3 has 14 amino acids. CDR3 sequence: CASKGDSRVYGYTF. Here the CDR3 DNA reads TGTGCCAGTAAGGGGGACAGTCGGGTCTATGGCTACACCTTC.

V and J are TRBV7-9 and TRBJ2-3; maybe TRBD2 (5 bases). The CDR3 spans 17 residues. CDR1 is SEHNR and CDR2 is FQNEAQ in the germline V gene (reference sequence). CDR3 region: CATNQIGERVSTDTQYF. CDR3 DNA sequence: TGTGCGACCAATCAAATCGGGGAGAGGGTATCCACAGATACGCAGTATTTT.

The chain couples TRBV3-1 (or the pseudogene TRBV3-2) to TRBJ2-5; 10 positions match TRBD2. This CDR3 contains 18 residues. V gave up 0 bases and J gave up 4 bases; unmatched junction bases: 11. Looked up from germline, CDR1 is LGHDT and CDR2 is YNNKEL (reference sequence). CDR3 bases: TGTGCCAGCAGCCAAGATGGGCTAGCGGGAGTCTGGGGAGAGACCCAGTACTTC. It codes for CASSQDGLAGVWGETQYF.

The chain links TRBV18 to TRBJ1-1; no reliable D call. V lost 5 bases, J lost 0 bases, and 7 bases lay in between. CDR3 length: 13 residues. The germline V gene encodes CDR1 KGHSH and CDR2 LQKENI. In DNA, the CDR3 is TGTGCCAGCTCATCCACATTGAACACTGAAGCTTTCTTT. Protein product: CASSSTLNTEAFF.

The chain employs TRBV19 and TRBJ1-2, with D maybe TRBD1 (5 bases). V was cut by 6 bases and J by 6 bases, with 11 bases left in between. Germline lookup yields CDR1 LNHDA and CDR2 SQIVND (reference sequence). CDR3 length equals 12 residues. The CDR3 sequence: CASSALGDGYTF. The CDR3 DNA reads TGTGCCAGTAGCGCTCTAGGGGATGGCTACACCTTC.

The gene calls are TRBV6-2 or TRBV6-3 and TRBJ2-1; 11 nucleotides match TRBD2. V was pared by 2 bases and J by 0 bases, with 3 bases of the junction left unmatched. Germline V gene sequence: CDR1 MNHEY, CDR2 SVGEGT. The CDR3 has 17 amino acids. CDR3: CASSYGTSGHSYNEQFF. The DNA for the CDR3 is TGTGCCAGCAGTTACGGGACTAGCGGACACTCCTACAATGAGCAGTTCTTC.

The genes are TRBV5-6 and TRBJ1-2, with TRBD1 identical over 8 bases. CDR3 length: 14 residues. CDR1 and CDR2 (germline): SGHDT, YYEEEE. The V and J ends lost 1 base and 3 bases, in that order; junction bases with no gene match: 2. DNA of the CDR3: TGTGCCAGCAGCTTGCCAGGGGGCTACTATGGCTACACCTTC. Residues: CASSLPGGYYGYTF.

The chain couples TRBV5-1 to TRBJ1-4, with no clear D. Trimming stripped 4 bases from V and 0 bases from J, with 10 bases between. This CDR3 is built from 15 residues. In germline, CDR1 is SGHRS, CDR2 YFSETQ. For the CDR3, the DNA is TGCGCCAGCAGCACATCACAAGCAACTAATGAAAAACTGTTTTTT. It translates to CASSTSQATNEKLFF.

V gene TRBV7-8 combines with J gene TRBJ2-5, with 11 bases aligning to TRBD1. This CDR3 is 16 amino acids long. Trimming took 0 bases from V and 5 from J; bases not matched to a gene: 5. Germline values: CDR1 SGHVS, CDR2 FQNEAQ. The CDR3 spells CASSLAWTGGRETQYF. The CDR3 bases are TGTGCCAGCAGCTTAGCCTGGACAGGGGGCCGTGAGACCCAGTACTTC.

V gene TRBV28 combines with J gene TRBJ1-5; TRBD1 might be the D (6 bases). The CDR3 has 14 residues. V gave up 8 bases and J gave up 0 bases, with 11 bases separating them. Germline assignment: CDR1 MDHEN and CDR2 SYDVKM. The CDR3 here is CASARRGSNQPQHF. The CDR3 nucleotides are TGTGCCAGCGCGCGCAGGGGTAGCAATCAGCCCCAGCATTTT.

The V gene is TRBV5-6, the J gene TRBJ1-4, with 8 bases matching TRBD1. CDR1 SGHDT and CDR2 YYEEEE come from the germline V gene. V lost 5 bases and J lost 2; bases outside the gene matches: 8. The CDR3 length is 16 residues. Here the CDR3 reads CASSYRTGQTNEKLFF. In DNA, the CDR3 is TGTGCCAGCAGTTACCGGACAGGGCAGACTAATGAAAAACTGTTTTTT.